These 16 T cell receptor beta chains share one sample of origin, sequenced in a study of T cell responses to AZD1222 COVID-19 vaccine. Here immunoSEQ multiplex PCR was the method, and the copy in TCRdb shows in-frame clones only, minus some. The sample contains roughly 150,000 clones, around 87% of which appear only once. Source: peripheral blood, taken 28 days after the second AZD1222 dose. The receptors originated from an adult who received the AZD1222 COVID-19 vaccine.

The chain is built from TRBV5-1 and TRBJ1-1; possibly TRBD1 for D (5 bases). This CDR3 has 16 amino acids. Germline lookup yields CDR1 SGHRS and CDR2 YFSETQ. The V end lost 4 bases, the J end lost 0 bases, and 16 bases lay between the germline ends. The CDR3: CASSPGPGRVNTEAFF. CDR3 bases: TGCGCCAGCAGCCCGGGGCCAGGGAGGGTGAACACTGAAGCTTTCTTT. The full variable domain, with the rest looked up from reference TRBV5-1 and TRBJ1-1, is KAGVTQTPRYLIKTRGQQVTLSCSPISGHRSVSWYQQTPGQGLQFLFEYFSETQRNKGNFPGRFSGRQFSNSRSEMNVSTLELGDSALYLCASSPGPGRVNTEAFFGQGTRLTVV.

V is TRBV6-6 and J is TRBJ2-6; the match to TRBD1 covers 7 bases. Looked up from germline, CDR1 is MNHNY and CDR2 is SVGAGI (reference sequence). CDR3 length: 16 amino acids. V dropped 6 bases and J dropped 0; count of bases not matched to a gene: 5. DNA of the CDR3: TGTGCCAGCAGAAACCCAGGGGGCTCTGGGGCCAACGTCCTGACTTTC. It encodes CASRNPGGSGANVLTF.

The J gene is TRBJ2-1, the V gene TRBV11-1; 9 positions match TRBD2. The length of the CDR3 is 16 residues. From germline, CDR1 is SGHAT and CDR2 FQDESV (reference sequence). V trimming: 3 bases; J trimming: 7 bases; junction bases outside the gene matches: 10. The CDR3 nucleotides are TGTGCCAGCAGCTTGCTCTTTGGCGGGAGGGGGAATGAGCAGTTCTTC. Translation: CASSLLFGGRGNEQFF.

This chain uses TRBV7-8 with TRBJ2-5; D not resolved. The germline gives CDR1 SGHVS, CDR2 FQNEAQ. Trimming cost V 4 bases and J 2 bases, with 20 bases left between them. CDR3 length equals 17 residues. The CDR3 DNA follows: TGTGCCAGCAGCTCCCCCGGGCCCCAGAAGGGACAAGAGACCCAGTACTTC. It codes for CASSSPGPQKGQETQYF.

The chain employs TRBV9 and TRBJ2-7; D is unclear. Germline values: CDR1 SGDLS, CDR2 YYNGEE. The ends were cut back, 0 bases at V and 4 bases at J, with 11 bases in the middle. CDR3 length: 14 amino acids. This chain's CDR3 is CASSVDEVVYEQYF. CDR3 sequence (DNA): TGTGCCAGCAGCGTAGATGAGGTTGTGTACGAGCAGTACTTC.

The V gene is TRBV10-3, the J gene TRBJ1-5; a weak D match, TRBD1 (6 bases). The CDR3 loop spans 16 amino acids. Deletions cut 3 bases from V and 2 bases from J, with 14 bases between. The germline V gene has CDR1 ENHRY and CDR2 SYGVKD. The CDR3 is CAISEYAGVGNQPQHF. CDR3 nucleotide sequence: TGTGCCATCAGTGAATATGCAGGGGTGGGCAATCAGCCCCAGCATTTT.

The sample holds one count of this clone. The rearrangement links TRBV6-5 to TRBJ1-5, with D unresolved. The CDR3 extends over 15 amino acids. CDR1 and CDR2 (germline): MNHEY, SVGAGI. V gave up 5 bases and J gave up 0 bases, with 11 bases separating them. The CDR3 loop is CASSPGAYSNQPQHF. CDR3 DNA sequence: TGTGCCAGCAGTCCAGGCGCTTATAGCAATCAGCCCCAGCATTTT.

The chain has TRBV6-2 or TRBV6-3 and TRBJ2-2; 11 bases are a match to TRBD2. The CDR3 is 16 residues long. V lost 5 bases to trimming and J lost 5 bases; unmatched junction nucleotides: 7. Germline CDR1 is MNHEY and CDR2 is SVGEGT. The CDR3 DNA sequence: TGTGCCAGCAGTCTACTAGCGGGAGCCTTGACCGGGGAGCTGTTTTTT. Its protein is CASSLLAGALTGELFF.

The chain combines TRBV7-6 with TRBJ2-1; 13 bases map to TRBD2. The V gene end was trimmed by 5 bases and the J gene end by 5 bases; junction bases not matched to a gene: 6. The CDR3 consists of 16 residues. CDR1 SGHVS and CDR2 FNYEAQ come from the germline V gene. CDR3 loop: CASSRTSGRADNEQFF. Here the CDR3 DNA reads TGTGCCAGCAGCCGTACTAGCGGGAGGGCCGACAATGAGCAGTTCTTC.

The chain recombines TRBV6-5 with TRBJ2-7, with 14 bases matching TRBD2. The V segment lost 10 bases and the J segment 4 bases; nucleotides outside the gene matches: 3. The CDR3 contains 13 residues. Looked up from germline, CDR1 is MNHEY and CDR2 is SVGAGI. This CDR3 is CATRTSGGYEQYF. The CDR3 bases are TGTGCCACTCGGACTAGCGGGGGGTACGAGCAGTACTTC.

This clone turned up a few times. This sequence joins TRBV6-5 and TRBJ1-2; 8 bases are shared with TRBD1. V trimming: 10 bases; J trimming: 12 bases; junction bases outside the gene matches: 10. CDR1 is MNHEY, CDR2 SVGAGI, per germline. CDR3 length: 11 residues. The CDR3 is CATGTGGAHTF. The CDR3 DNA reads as TGTGCCACCGGGACAGGCGGGGCTCACACCTTC.

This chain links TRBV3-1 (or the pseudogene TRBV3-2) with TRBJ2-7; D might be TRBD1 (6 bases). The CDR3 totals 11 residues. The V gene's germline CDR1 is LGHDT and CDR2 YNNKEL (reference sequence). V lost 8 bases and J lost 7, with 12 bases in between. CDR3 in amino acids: CASGQSTEQYF. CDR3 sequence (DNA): TGTGCCAGCGGACAGAGCACTGAGCAGTACTTC.

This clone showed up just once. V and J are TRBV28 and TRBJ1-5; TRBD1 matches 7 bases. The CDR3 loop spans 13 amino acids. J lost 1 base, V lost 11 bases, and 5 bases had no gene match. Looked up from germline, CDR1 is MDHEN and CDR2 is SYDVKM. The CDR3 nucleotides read TGTGCCGCAGGGGGGAGAAGCAATCAGCCCCAGCATTTT. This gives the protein CAAGGRSNQPQHF.

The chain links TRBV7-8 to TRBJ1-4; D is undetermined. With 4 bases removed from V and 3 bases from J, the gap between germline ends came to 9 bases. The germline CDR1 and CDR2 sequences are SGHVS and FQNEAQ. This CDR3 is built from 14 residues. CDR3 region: CASSSPPPNEKLFF. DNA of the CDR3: TGTGCCAGCAGCTCCCCCCCGCCTAATGAAAAACTGTTTTTT.

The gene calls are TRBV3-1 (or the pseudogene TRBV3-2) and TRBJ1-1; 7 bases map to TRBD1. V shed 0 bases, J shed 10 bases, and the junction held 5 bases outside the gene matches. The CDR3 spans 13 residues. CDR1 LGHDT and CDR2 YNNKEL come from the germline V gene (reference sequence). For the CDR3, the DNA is TGTGCCAGCAGCCAAGATTGGGACAGACGAGCTTTCTTT. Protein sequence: CASSQDWDRRAFF.

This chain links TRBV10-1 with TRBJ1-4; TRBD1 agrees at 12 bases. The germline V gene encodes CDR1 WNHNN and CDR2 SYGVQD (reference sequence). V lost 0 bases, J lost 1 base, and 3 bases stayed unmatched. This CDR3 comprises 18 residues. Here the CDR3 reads CASSESGQGAQTNEKLFF. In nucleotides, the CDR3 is TGCGCCAGCAGTGAGTCGGGACAGGGGGCGCAAACTAATGAAAAACTGTTTTTT.